The rows below give T cell receptor beta chains drawn from one sample of a study of cytomegalovirus exposure and HLA in healthy donors. Produced via immunoSEQ multiplex PCR; TCRdb's table is partial and in-frame only. Of about 130,000 clones listed, 65% to 90% are singletons. Specimen: PBMCs. These receptors were obtained from a girl aged 2-10 years in good health and CMV-seronegative. Both conserved end residues are part of each CDR3. Each record gives: CDR3 protein, J gene, D gene, V gene. The D gene is left open where the match is weak.

CAWSAQWTVNEKLFF | TRBJ1-4 | . | TRBV30
CSVSEGRRQYF | TRBJ2-7 | . | TRBV29-1
CAWSDRGRYGYTF | TRBJ1-2 | TRBD1 | TRBV30
CASSTYSGHEQFF | TRBJ2-1 | . | TRBV27
CASSERAGGPYEQYF | TRBJ2-7 | TRBD2 | TRBV6-1
CASWGRGDNEQFF | TRBJ2-1 | . | TRBV19
CSVGGQGGSMAFF | TRBJ1-1 | TRBD1 | TRBV29-1
CASRSILALGSYEQYF | TRBJ2-7 | TRBD2 | TRBV2
CASSLGQGATEAFF | TRBJ1-1 | TRBD1 | TRBV6-5
CASSRGTDYGYTF | TRBJ1-2 | TRBD1 | TRBV7-6
CASSKNAGTGELFF | TRBJ2-2 | . | TRBV19
CASSERETSSYEQYF | TRBJ2-7 | . | TRBV6-1
CASSLTTGDDEQYF | TRBJ2-7 | TRBD1 | TRBV11-1